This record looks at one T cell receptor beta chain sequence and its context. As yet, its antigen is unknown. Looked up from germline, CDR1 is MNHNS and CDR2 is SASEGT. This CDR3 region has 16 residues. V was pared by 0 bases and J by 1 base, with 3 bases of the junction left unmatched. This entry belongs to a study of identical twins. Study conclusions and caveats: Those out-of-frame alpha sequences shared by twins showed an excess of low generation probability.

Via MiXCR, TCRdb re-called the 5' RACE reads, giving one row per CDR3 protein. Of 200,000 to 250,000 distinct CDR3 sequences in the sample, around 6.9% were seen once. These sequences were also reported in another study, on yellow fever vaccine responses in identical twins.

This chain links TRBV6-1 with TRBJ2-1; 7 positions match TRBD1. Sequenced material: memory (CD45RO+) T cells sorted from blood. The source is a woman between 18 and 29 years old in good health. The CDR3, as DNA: TGTGCCAGCAGTGAAGCTCGACAGGGTTCCTACAATGAGCAGTTCTTC. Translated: CASSEARQGSYNEQFF.